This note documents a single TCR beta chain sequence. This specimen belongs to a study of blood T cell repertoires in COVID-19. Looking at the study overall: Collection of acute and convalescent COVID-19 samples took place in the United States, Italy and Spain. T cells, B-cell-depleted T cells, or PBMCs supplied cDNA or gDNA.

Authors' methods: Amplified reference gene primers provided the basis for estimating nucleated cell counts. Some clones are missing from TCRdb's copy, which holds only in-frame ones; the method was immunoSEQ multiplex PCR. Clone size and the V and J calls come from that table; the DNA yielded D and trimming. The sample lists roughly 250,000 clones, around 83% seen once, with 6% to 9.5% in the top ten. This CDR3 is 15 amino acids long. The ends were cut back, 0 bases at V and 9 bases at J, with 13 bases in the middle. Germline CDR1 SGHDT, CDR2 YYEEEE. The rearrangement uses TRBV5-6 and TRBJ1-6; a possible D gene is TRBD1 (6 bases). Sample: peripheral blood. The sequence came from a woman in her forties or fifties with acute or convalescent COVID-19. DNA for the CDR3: TGTGCCAGCAGCTTGGTGGGGACACCGTCTTCACCCCTCCACTTT. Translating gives CASSLVGTPSSPLHF.